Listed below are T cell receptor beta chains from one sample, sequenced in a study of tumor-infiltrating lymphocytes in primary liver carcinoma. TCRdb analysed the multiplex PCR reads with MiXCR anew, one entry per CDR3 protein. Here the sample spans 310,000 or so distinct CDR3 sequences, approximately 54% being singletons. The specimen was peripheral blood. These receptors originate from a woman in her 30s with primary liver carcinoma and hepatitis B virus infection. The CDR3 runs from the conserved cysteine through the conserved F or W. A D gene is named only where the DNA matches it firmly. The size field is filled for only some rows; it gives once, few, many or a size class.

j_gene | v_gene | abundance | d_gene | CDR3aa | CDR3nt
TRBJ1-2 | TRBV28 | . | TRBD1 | CASSPADRGPYGYTF | TGTGCCAGCAGTCCCGCGGACAGGGGTCCCTATGGCTACACCTTC
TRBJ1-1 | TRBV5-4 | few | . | CASSLERGNTEAFF | TGTGCCAGCAGCTTGGAAAGAGGGAACACTGAAGCTTTCTTT
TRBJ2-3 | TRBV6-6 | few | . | CASSPVATADTQYF | TGTGCCAGCAGCCCGGTAGCGACGGCAGATACGCAGTATTTT
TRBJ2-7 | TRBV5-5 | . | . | CASSLVAGWSYEQYF | TGTGCCAGCAGCTTGGTTGCGGGATGGTCCTACGAGCAGTACTTC
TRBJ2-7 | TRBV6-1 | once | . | CAIHPTTGKKIDEQYF | TGTGCCATTCACCCTACCACAGGGAAAAAGATAGACGAGCAGTACTTC
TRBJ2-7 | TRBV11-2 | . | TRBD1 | CASSLLEWDRWYERYF | TGTGCCAGCAGCTTACTGGAGTGGGACAGGTGGTACGAGCGGTACTTC
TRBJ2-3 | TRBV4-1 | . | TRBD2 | CASSQNQREFRADTQYF | TGCGCCAGCAGCCAAAATCAGCGGGAGTTTAGGGCAGATACGCAGTATTTT
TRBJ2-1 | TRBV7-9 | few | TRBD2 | CASSRGLVDEQFF | TGTGCCAGCAGTAGGGGACTAGTGGATGAGCAGTTCTTC
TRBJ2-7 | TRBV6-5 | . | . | CASTQRQAVREQYF | TGTGCCAGCACCCAAAGACAGGCCGTGAGAGAGCAGTACTTC
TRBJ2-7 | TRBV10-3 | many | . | CAISGRGARDEQYF | TGTGCCATCAGTGGCCGGGGGGCACGCGACGAGCAGTACTTC
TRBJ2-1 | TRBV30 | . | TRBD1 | CAWRSGGIYEQFF | TGTGCCTGGAGGTCAGGGGGTATCTATGAGCAGTTCTTC
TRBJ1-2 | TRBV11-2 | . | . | CTSSLNPSAVDYGYTF | TGTACCAGCAGCTTAAATCCATCGGCAGTCGACTATGGCTACACCTTC
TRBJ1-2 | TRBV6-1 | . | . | CASSTLKYGYTF | TGTGCCAGCAGCACCCTTAAGTATGGCTACACCTTC
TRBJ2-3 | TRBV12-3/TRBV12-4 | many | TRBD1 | CASSGQGTDTQYF | TGTGCCAGCAGTGGACAGGGCACAGATACGCAGTATTTT
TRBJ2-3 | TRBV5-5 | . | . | CASSRPGADTQYF | TGTGCCAGCAGCCGACCGGGCGCAGATACGCAGTATTTT
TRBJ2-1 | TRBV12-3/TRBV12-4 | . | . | CASSFFTLNVQFF | TGTGCCAGCAGTTTCTTTACCTTGAATGTGCAGTTCTTC
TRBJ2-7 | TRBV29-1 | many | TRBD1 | CSVVGTGGLEQYF | TGCAGCGTTGTAGGCACAGGGGGCCTCGAGCAGTACTTC
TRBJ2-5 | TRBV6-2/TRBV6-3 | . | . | CARVSNGETQYF | TGTGCCAGGGTATCGAACGGAGAGACCCAGTACTTT
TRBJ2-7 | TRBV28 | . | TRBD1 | CASSSRRTGTYEQYF | TGTGCCAGCAGCTCCAGACGGACAGGGACCTACGAGCAGTACTTC
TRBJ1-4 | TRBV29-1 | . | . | CSVEEGGGEKLFF | TGCAGCGTTGAAGAAGGGGGGGGTGAAAAACTGTTTTTT
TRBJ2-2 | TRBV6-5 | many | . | CASYSVPNTGELFF | TGTGCCAGCTATTCGGTTCCGAACACCGGGGAGCTGTTTTTT
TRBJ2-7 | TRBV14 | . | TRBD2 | CASSRVAGGGYEQYF | TGTGCCAGCAGCCGAGTAGCGGGAGGGGGCTACGAGCAGTACTTC
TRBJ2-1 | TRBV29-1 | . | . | CSVVTGDSYNEQFF | TGCAGCGTGGTAACGGGAGACTCCTACAATGAGCAGTTCTTC
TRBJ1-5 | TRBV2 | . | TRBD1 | CASSRTGGLRQPQHF | TGTGCCAGCAGTAGGACAGGGGGCTTGCGGCAGCCCCAGCATTTT
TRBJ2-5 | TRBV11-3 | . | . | CASSHGGAAGCQETQYF | TGTGCCAGCAGCCACGGTGGAGCGGCTGGGTGCCAAGAGACCCAGTACTTC
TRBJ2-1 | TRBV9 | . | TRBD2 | CASSGGLAGVPYNEQFF | TGTGCCAGCAGCGGGGGACTAGCGGGAGTTCCCTACAATGAGCAGTTCTTC
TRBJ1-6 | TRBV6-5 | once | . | CASGKAGEYSPLHF | TGTGCCAGCGGAAAAGCGGGCGAGTATTCACCCCTCCACTTT
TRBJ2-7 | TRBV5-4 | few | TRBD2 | CASSLRGLVAGHSYEQYF | TGTGCCAGCAGCTTGAGGGGACTAGTAGCGGGGCATTCCTACGAGCAGTACTTC
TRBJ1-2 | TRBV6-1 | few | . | CASSEANGNGYTF | TGTGCCAGCAGTGAAGCCAACGGGAATGGCTACACCTTC
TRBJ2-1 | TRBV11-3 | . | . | CASGRGMGTEQFF | TGTGCTAGCGGCAGGGGCATGGGCACTGAGCAGTTCTTC
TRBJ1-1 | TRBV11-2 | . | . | CAGSSLWEAFF | TGTGCCGGCAGCTCCTTGTGGGAAGCTTTCTTT
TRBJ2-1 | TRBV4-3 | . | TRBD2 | CASSQETSGTPRNEQFF | TGCGCCAGCAGCCAAGAGACCAGCGGGACGCCCCGCAATGAGCAGTTCTTC
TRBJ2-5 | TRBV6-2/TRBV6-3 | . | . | CASRAQDHGTQYF | TGTGCCAGCAGAGCGCAGGACCATGGGACCCAGTACTTC
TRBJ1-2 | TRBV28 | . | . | CASSRTGPSYYDYTF | TGTGCCAGCAGTCGGACCGGGCCTTCCTACTATGACTACACCTTC
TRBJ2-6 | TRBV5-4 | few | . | CASSASSGANVLTF | TGTGCCAGCAGCGCGAGCTCTGGGGCCAACGTCCTGACTTTC
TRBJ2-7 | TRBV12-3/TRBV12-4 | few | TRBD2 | CASNPAGGLYEQYF | TGTGCCAGCAATCCAGCGGGAGGGCTTTACGAGCAGTACTTC
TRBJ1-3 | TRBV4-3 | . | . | CASTQEVSLGQRGNTIYF | TGCGCCAGCACCCAAGAAGTTTCCTTAGGACAGCGTGGAAACACCATATATTTT
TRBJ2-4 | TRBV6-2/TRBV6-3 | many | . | CASRVSSEGNIQYF | TGTGCCAGCAGGGTTAGTTCGGAAGGAAACATTCAGTACTTC
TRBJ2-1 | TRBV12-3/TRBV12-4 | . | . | CASRRTLEQFF | TGTGCCAGCAGACGGACCCTTGAGCAGTTCTTC
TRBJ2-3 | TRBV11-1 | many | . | CASSFPAGHPTDTQYF | TGTGCCAGCAGCTTTCCAGCGGGACACCCCACAGATACGCAGTATTTT
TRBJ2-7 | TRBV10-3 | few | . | CAISGRDEQYF | TGTGCCATCAGCGGACGGGACGAGCAGTACTTC
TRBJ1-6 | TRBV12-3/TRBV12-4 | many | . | CASRKGGSTPTLHF | TGTGCCAGCAGGAAGGGCGGGTCGACCCCAACCCTCCACTTT